The rows below give T cell receptor beta chains drawn from one sample of a study of STAT5B mutations in CD4+ large granular lymphocyte leukemia. TCRdb's table, derived via immunoSEQ multiplex PCR, lists solely in-frame clones and lacks some. This sample carries 30,000 or so clones, approximately 79% of them seen once, and the ten largest clones take approximately 2.3%. The sample was CD4+ T cells from blood buffy coats. All receptors come from a human donor in good health. CDR3s include the opening cysteine and the closing phenylalanine or tryptophan. Each record gives: V gene, J gene, clone size, D gene, CDR3 protein, CDR3 DNA. A D gene is named only where the DNA matches it firmly. Where a row states a size, it is once, few, many or the class of an expanded clone; other rows omit it.

TRBV6-5	TRBJ2-7	-	-	CASSYSGVGEQYF	TGTGCCAGCAGTTACTCGGGGGTTGGGGAGCAGTACTTC
TRBV5-6	TRBJ1-2	-	-	CASSLGWDTYGYTF	TGTGCCAGCAGCTTGGGGTGGGATACCTATGGCTACACCTTC
TRBV6-6	TRBJ2-5	-	TRBD1	CASSYGQGQETQYF	TGTGCCAGCAGTTACGGACAGGGCCAAGAGACCCAGTACTTC
TRBV7-9	TRBJ2-5	-	TRBD1	CASTARGRETQYF	TGTGCCAGCACCGCCAGGGGGCGAGAGACCCAGTACTTC
TRBV6-1	TRBJ2-3	-	TRBD2	CASTGTSNTQYF	TGTGCCAGCACTGGGACTAGCAATACGCAGTATTTT
TRBV6-1	TRBJ1-2	-	TRBD1	CASSANRGSLGYTF	TGTGCCAGCAGTGCTAACAGGGGATCGTTGGGCTACACCTTC
TRBV30	TRBJ1-2	-	-	CAWRPGTNYGYTF	TGTGCCTGGAGGCCCGGGACTAACTATGGCTACACCTTC
TRBV5-1	TRBJ2-6	-	-	CASSRDWSGANVLTF	TGCGCCAGCAGCCGGGACTGGTCTGGGGCCAACGTCCTGACTTTC
TRBV27	TRBJ2-3	-	TRBD2	CASSLSGRGGGTDTQYF	TGTGCCAGCAGTTTATCAGGGCGGGGGGGAGGCACAGATACGCAGTATTTT
TRBV29-1	TRBJ2-7	-	TRBD2	CSASGRSLYEQYF	TGCAGCGCTAGCGGGAGATCTCTCTACGAGCAGTACTTC
TRBV19	TRBJ1-5	-	TRBD1	CASRTGGDSFLSNQPQHF	TGTGCCAGTAGAACGGGGGGGGACAGTTTCCTTAGCAATCAGCCCCAGCATTTT
TRBV6-5	TRBJ2-7	-	-	CASSYMLVGEQYF	TGTGCCAGCAGTTACATGCTAGTAGGTGAGCAGTACTTC
TRBV19	TRBJ2-3	-	TRBD1	CASSKWTGGLSTDTQYF	TGTGCCAGTAGTAAGTGGACAGGGGGCTTGAGCACAGATACGCAGTATTTT
TRBV28	TRBJ2-3	-	TRBD2	CASSRTSGGYTQYF	TGTGCCAGCAGTCGAACTAGCGGAGGGTATACGCAGTATTTT
TRBV28	TRBJ1-5	few	-	CASSLAGTANQPQHF	TGTGCCAGCAGTTTAGCAGGGACGGCGAATCAGCCCCAGCATTTT
TRBV30	TRBJ2-5	-	-	CAWSATIGWETQYF	TGTGCCTGGAGTGCGACAATCGGTTGGGAGACCCAGTACTTC
TRBV11-1	TRBJ2-6	-	-	CASSLVWGHSGANVLTF	TGTGCCAGCAGCTTAGTTTGGGGGCACTCTGGGGCCAACGTCCTGACTTTC
TRBV11-3	TRBJ2-5	-	-	CASSLSGGPQETQYF	TGTGCCAGCAGCTTGAGTGGGGGACCCCAAGAGACCCAGTACTTC
TRBV29-1	TRBJ2-3	few	-	CSVGGDTQYF	TGCAGCGTTGGAGGTGATACGCAGTATTTT